These T cell receptor beta chains were read from a single sample in a study of CD8 T cells in Susac syndrome. MiXCR, applied by TCRdb to the immunoSEQ multiplex PCR reads, yields one record per CDR3 protein. The data hold around 130,000 distinct CDR3 sequences, with over 95% observed a single time. The sample comprised CD4+ T cells from PBMCs. The receptors here all came from a human donor with Susac syndrome. Both conserved end residues are part of each CDR3. A D gene is named only where the DNA matches it firmly. Clone size is stated in some rows and not others, as once, few, many or a class when expanded.

D	V	J	length	size	DNA	CDR3
TRBD2	TRBV7-2	TRBJ2-3	18	once	TGTGCCAGCAGCTTACGTAGCGCCGGTAGCGGGAGACTTGATACGCAGTATTTT	CASSLRSAGSGRLDTQYF
-	TRBV24-1	TRBJ2-1	23	-	TGTGCCACCAGTGATGAGGGCTTCGAGGCTTCGATAGGACAGAAGAACGAAGTCAATGAGCAGTTCTTC	CATSDEGFEASIGQKNEVNEQFF
-	TRBV28	TRBJ2-5	14	-	TGTGCCAGCAGCCTCCCGGGTAGCCAAGAGACCCAGTACTTC	CASSLPGSQETQYF
TRBD2	TRBV24-1	TRBJ2-1	16	-	TGTGCCACCAGTGATTCGACTAGCGGGTTCTACAATGAGCAGTTCTTC	CATSDSTSGFYNEQFF
-	TRBV11-3	TRBJ1-1	12	-	TGTGCCAGCAGCACGCGAGGGGGTGAAGCTTTCTTT	CASSTRGGEAFF
-	TRBV27	TRBJ1-5	11	-	TGTGCCAGCAGTCGCTATCAGCCCCAGCATTTT	CASSRYQPQHF
-	TRBV5-1	TRBJ1-1	13	-	TGCGCCAGCAGCTTGAACAAGAACACTGAAGCTTTCTTT	CASSLNKNTEAFF
TRBD1	TRBV14	TRBJ2-7	14	-	TGTGCCAGCAGCCTGACAGGGGAATCCTACGAGCAGTACTTC	CASSLTGESYEQYF
-	TRBV15	TRBJ2-1	13	-	TGTGCCACCAGCAGAGATTTAGCGGCTGAGCAGTTCTTC	CATSRDLAAEQFF
-	TRBV5-4	TRBJ2-7	13	-	TGTGCCAGCAGCTGGTCGTCTTCAGACGAGCAGTACTTC	CASSWSSSDEQYF
-	TRBV15	TRBJ2-3	14	-	TGTGCCACCAGCAGAGGACAGAGCACAGATACGCAGTATTTT	CATSRGQSTDTQYF
TRBD2	TRBV3-1	TRBJ2-7	14	-	TGTGCCAGCAGCTACAGGACTAGCGGGAGCGAGCAGTACTTC	CASSYRTSGSEQYF
TRBD1	TRBV20-1	TRBJ1-1	16	-	TGCAGTGCTAGAGCCCGGGACAGGGGGTCCGTAGGTGAAGCTTTCTTT	CSARARDRGSVGEAFF
TRBD2	TRBV29-1	TRBJ2-1	15	once	TGCAGCGTAGACTCTAGCGGGAGGACCTACAATGAGCAGTTCTTC	CSVDSSGRTYNEQFF
TRBD1	TRBV29-1	TRBJ1-1	16	-	TGCAGCGCCATGAAGGCGCCGACAGGGGCTGGGGCTGAAGCTTTCTTT	CSAMKAPTGAGAEAFF
-	TRBV28	TRBJ1-5	12	-	TGTGCCAGCAGTTTATGGGGTCAGCCCCAGCATTTT	CASSLWGQPQHF
TRBD2	TRBV2	TRBJ2-5	13	-	TGTGCCAGCAGAAGGACTAGCGGGGAGACCCAGTACTTC	CASRRTSGETQYF
-	TRBV5-4	TRBJ2-5	16	-	TGTGCCAGCAGCCCGGACGGGGGATCGATCCAAGAGACCCAGTACTTC	CASSPDGGSIQETQYF
TRBD2	TRBV20-1	TRBJ2-5	14	-	TGCAGTGCTGGGACCGGGGGGAAACAAGAGACCCAGTACTTC	CSAGTGGKQETQYF
-	TRBV20-1	TRBJ2-1	12	-	TGCAGTGCTAGAGCAGTTCACAATGAGCAGTTCTTC	CSARAVHNEQFF
-	TRBV29-1	TRBJ1-2	11	-	TGCAGCGTTGTTATCGGTGGAGGCTACACCTTC	CSVVIGGGYTF
-	TRBV30	TRBJ2-1	15	-	TGTGCCTGGAGTGTGACTCGCGTTTCCTACAATGAGCAGTTCTTC	CAWSVTRVSYNEQFF
-	TRBV5-6	TRBJ2-5	12	-	TGTGCCAGCAGCGCGGGCGGGGAGACCCAGTACTTC	CASSAGGETQYF
-	TRBV20-1	TRBJ2-6	15	-	TGCAGTGCTAGAGATAACGGGGTTGGGGCCAACGTCCTGACTTTC	CSARDNGVGANVLTF
TRBD2	TRBV20-1	TRBJ2-3	16	-	TGCAGTGCTAGCCCCCTAGCTGCGGGAGGCTTGGATACGCAGTATTTT	CSASPLAAGGLDTQYF
-	TRBV30	TRBJ2-7	11	-	TGTGCCTGGAGTGTACAGGGCGAGCAGTACTTC	CAWSVQGEQYF
TRBD1	TRBV19	TRBJ1-2	15	once	TGTGCCAGTAGTATGTCTACAGGGGGCAACTATGGCTACACCTTC	CASSMSTGGNYGYTF
-	TRBV30	TRBJ2-2	14	-	TGTGCCTGGAGGGACCTAACGAACACCGGGGAGCTGTTTTTT	CAWRDLTNTGELFF
-	TRBV3-1	TRBJ1-2	17	-	TGTGCCAGCAGCCTCCTACTGACAGATACAAAGAACTATGGCTACACCTTC	CASSLLLTDTKNYGYTF
-	TRBV29-1	TRBJ2-1	13	-	TGCAGCGTCGCCGGGACCCTGGGGAATGAGCAGTTCTTC	CSVAGTLGNEQFF
-	TRBV28	TRBJ1-2	13	-	TGTGCCAGCAGTTTAGCGAGGGTCTATGGCTACACCTTC	CASSLARVYGYTF
-	TRBV7-9	TRBJ1-2	14	-	TGTGCCAGCAGTCACCCGGAGAGGGAGAGAGGCTACACCTTC	CASSHPERERGYTF
-	TRBV20-1	TRBJ2-5	14	-	TGCAGTGCTAGCGGGGCAGTCTCACTGGAGACCCAGTACTTC	CSASGAVSLETQYF
-	TRBV28	TRBJ2-3	12	-	TGTGCCAGCAGTTTATCCGCAGATACGCAGTATTTT	CASSLSADTQYF
TRBD2	TRBV5-1	TRBJ2-7	14	-	TGCGCCAGCAGCTTTGGGACTAGTTACTACGAGCAGTACTTC	CASSFGTSYYEQYF
-	TRBV7-6	TRBJ2-5	15	once	TGTGCCAGCAGAAAAGATTGGACTAACCTAGAGACCCAGTACTTC	CASRKDWTNLETQYF
TRBD1	TRBV29-1	TRBJ2-1	11	-	TGCAGCGGCACCCGGGACAGAGGGCAGTTCTTC	CSGTRDRGQFF
TRBD2	TRBV20-1	TRBJ2-1	16	-	TGCAGTGCTAGAGCAGGACTAGCTCAGTCCTACAATGAGCAGTTCTTC	CSARAGLAQSYNEQFF
TRBD2	TRBV6-6	TRBJ2-1	14	-	TGTGCCGCACAGTTAGCGGGAGGGCGGAATGAGCAGTTCTTC	CAAQLAGGRNEQFF
-	TRBV12-3/TRBV12-4	TRBJ2-5	13	-	TGTGCCAGCAGTTTAGTAGGTGGAGAGACCCAGTACTTC	CASSLVGGETQYF
-	TRBV20-1	TRBJ2-1	12	-	TGCAGCCTGGACAGCACCTACAATGAGCAGTTCTTC	CSLDSTYNEQFF